The entry below gives a single T cell receptor (beta chain) sequence along with its context. Its target antigen remains unknown. No much larger clone exists at a distance of one base, and base qualities are not known. The twin pairs came from the European Cystic Fibrosis Twin and Sibling Study Cohort, which recruited patients from over a hundred CF clinics across 14 European countries. Zygosity and CFTR genotype were confirmed in-house, and zygosity was tested by multiplex PCR of nine short tandem repeat loci. Each twin gave a peripheral blood sample, and clinical parameters were documented on that same day of blood sampling. Phenol/chloroform extraction was used to isolate genomic DNA from peripheral blood cells, and the DNA was then kept in TE buffer at 4 degrees C. As encoded in the germline V gene (reference sequence), CDR1 is GTSNPN while CDR2 is SVGIG. At the junction V is shortened by 5 bases and J by 7 bases; bases outside the gene matches: 20. Counted from cysteine to phenylalanine, this CDR3 has 18 amino acids. The sequence is cut down to CDR3 DNA, 54 bases in frame from base 1.

This specimen belongs to a study of monozygotic twins with cystic fibrosis (dated by TCRdb to the early 2020s). Study-wide context: Barcoded libraries were prepared from around 3.2 micrograms of fragmented DNA with approximately 15 PCR cycles. The cohort comprised ten female and six male twin pairs aged about 2.0 to 40 years, median about 10 years, mostly children and adolescents. To gauge how much genetics shapes V and J gene usage, the researchers compared TCR beta repertoires both within and across 16 monozygotic twin pairs who have cystic fibrosis. On the day of blood sampling, twins were ranked among over a thousand cohort participants for weight-for-height and for FEVPerc (FEV1 disease centile). Data for three of the twin pairs had previously been reported in another context. Broader findings and caveats from the paper: V gene usage was most similar to the co-twin in 13 of 16 pairs, and J usage was most similar to the co-twin in 8 of 16 pairs, which suggests genetic constraints. Simpson clonality was generally low (median about 0.0087), suggesting a naive-dominated repertoire, with higher clonality in the most severely affected patients. Sharing of nucleotide-identical clonotypes was significantly greater within monozygotic CF twin pairs than between unrelated CF individuals (P = 0.000026, Mann-Whitney). No association turned up between shared CDR3 numbers and age, concordance or disease severity, and the cohort was small.

Following the manufacturer's instructions, TCR beta CDR3 regions were amplified by multiplex PCR with the immunoSEQ immune profiling system. An Illumina NextSeq system was used to carry out the sequencing. Processing in the source paper ran as follows. Sequence data were processed on the immunoSEQ Analyzer platform, and clonality was calculated as the square root of Simpson's index of productive rearrangements. Jensen-Shannon distance served as the measure of similarity in V and J usage, while OLGA was used to compute CDR3 generation probabilities. The researchers looked up shared CDR3 sequences in the immuneACCESS database (August 2020) and in VDJdb (December 2020). What TCRdb holds here is the immuneACCESS table cut down to in-frame rearrangements. Part of the clones is not present; checked against another copy, under half of the missing clones reflect an unresolved V gene, and the others are unexplained. Clonal size and the V and J genes are those of that table, whereas D and trimming came from the DNA. The sample table records approximately 32,000 clones; around 96% of these occur just once. 0.15% to 0.2% of the sample comes from the top ten.

The specimen sequenced was blood. This sequence was found in a girl aged 2 to 9 with cystic fibrosis. Recombination linked TRBV30 to TRBJ2-3; 11 nucleotides in the junction match TRBD2. At the DNA level, the sequence is TGTGCCTGGTCCGGCCTCCCCAGACTAGCGGGGTCTCCGAATACGCAGTATTTT. It encodes CAWSGLPRLAGSPNTQYF.